This entry describes one TCR beta chain. These data belong to a study of cytomegalovirus exposure and HLA in healthy donors. The PCR employed 60 Vbeta primers together with 13 Jbeta primers. Measured with immunoSEQ multiplex PCR; TCRdb has only the in-frame clones, and not every one. Its table lists some 46,000 clones. CDR3 length equals 18 residues. The germline CDR1 and CDR2 sequences are MNHNS and SASEGT. V shed 1 base and J 4 bases; nucleotides not matched to a gene: 9. The chain links TRBV6-1 to TRBJ2-2; 10 bases line up with TRBD1. The sample taken for sequencing was PBMCs. The clonotype originates from a male donor in good health and CMV-seronegative. The CDR3 DNA is TGTGCCAGCAGTGAAGTCTTGGGCGGGACAGGGGCCACCGGGGAGCTGTTTTTT. Its protein product is CASSEVLGGTGATGELFF.